This T cell receptor beta chain emerged from a study of T cells in tuberculosis. About the research overall: In South Africa, adults with active tuberculosis were compared with IGRA-negative and latently infected IGRA-positive adolescents. Broader study findings: Active tuberculosis patients had shorter CDR3-alpha; the beta difference was nonsignificant. Using the GMM-specific repertoire gave around 87% accuracy versus roughly 70% with motifs.

CDR3 length equals 13 residues. Germline V gene sequence: CDR1 KGHSH, CDR2 LQKENI. The V end lost 3 bases, the J end lost 3 bases, and 9 bases lay between the germline ends. Assay used: immunoSEQ multiplex PCR; TCRdb lists only in-frame clones, some missing. Here the sample spans 25,000 to 35,000 clones, about nine tenths being singletons. As regards this clone: What it binds is unknown.

The sequenced material came from PBMCs. The clonotype comes from a donor aged 10 to 29 with latent tuberculosis or without tuberculosis infection. Some clones in this sample may be carry-over from other donors' samples. V is TRBV18 and J is TRBJ2-7; tentative D call: TRBD1 (5 bases). The CDR3 loop reads CASSPQGSYEQYF. The CDR3 region has the DNA TGTGCCAGCTCACCCCAGGGAAGCTACGAGCAGTACTTC.